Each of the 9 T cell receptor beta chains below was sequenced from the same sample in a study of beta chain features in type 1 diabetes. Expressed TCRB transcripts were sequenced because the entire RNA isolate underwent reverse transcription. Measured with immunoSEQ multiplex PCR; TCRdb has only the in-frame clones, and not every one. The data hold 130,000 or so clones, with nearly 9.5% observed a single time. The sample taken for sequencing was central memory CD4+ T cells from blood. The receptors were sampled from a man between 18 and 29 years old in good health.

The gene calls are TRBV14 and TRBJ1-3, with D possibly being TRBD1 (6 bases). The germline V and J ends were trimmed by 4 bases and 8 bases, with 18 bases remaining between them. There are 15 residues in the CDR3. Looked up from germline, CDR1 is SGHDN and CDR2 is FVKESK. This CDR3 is CASSPLQGKGDTIYF. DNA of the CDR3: TGTGCCAGCAGCCCCTTACAGGGTAAAGGGGACACCATATATTTT.

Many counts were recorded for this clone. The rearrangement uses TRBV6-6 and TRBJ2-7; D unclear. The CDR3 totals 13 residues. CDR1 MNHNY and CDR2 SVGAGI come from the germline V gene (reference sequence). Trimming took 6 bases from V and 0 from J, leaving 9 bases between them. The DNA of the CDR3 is TGTGCCAGCAGCAACCGAGACTCCTACGAGCAGTACTTC. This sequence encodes CASSNRDSYEQYF.

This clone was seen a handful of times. In DNA form, the CDR3 reads TGCGCCAGCAGCCAGGGGGGTTCGAGGACAGATACGCAGTATTTT. Amino acid sequence: CASSQGGSRTDTQYF. The rearrangement joins TRBV4-3 to TRBJ2-3, with D perhaps TRBD2 (6 bases). Germline CDR1 LGHNA, CDR2 YSLEER. Trimming left V 3 bases short and J 3 bases short, with 13 bases between. The CDR3 spans 15 residues.

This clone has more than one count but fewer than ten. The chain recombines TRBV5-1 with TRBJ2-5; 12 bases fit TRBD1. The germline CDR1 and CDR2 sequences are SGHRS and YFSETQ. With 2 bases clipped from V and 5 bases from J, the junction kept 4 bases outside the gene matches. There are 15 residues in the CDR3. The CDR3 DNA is TGCGCCAGCAGCTTTGGGACAGGGGGCGCGGAGACCCAGTACTTC. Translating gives CASSFGTGGAETQYF.

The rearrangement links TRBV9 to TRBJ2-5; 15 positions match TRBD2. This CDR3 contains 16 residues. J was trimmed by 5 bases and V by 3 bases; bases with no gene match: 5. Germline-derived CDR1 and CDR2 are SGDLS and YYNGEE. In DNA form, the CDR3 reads TGTGCCAGCAGCGGGGGACTAGCGGGGGGCCAGGAGACCCAGTACTTC. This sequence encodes CASSGGLAGGQETQYF.

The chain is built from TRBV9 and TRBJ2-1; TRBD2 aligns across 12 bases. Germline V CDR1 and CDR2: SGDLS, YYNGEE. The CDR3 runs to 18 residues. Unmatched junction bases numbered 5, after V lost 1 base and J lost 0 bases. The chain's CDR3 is CASSVRLAGVSSYNEQFF. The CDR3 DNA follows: TGTGCCAGCAGCGTACGACTAGCGGGGGTGAGCTCCTACAATGAGCAGTTCTTC.

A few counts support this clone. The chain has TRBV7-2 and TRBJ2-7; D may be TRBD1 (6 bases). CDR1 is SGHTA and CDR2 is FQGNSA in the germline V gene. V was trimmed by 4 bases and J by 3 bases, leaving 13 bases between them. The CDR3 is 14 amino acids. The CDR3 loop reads CASSSPQGYYEQYF. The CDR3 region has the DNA TGTGCCAGCAGCTCTCCACAGGGTTACTACGAGCAGTACTTC.

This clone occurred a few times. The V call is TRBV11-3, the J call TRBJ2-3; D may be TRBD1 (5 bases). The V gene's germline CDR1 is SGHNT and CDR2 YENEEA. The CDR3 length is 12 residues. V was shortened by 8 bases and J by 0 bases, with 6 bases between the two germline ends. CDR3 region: CASQGSTDTQYF. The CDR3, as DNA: TGTGCCAGCCAGGGTAGCACAGATACGCAGTATTTT.

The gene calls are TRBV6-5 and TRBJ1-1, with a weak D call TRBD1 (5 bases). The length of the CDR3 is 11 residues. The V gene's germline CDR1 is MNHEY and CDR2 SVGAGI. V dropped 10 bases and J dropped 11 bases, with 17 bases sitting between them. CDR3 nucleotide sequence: TGTGCCACGTTCAGGGATCTGGGGGCTTTCTTT. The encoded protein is CATFRDLGAFF.